This is a list of T cell receptor beta chains from one sample in a study of T-cell memory formation after mild COVID-19. TCRdb reprocessed the 5' RACE reads with MiXCR, giving one entry per CDR3 protein. The sample carries under 35,000 distinct CDR3 sequences, about 15% recorded once. Sequencing was carried out using PBMCs or a T cell subset sorted from them (not recorded which). The receptors shown here come from an adult who had mild COVID-19 (a few samples of this study predate the infection). Cell type and time point are not known. Both conserved end residues are part of each CDR3. D genes are given only for firm matches. Size is omitted from some rows. Given values are once, few, many or a class for expanded clones.

TRBV11-1	TRBJ2-1	many	TRBD2	TGTGCCAGCAGCTTTAGAGCGGGGATCTCCTACAATGAGCAGTTCTTC	CASSFRAGISYNEQFF
TRBV21-1	TRBJ2-5	many	NA	TGTGCCAGCAGCACTGTGACTGGACAAGAGACCCAGTACTTC	CASSTVTGQETQYF
TRBV4-1	TRBJ2-7	NA	NA	TGCGCCAGCAGCCAAGAACCAGGACGGGGCTACGAGCAGTACTTC	CASSQEPGRGYEQYF
TRBV9	TRBJ1-2	many	NA	TGTGCCAGCAGCGTAGCACCCAAAGGTGGGCCGAACTATGGCTACACCTTC	CASSVAPKGGPNYGYTF
TRBV4-1	TRBJ2-5	many	TRBD2	TGCGCCAGCAGCACTGCGCGGGAGGGTCTGAAGACCCAGTACTTC	CASSTAREGLKTQYF
TRBV4-1	TRBJ2-1	NA	NA	TGCGCCAGCAGCCTCCCAAGCTCCTACAATGAGCAGTTCTTC	CASSLPSSYNEQFF
TRBV6-5	TRBJ1-2	many	TRBD1	TGTGCCAGCGGGACAGGGCTTGGCTACACCTTC	CASGTGLGYTF
TRBV12-3/TRBV12-4	TRBJ2-2	NA	NA	TGTGCCAGCATCCTAGGGCCCACCGGGGAGCTGTTTTTT	CASILGPTGELFF
TRBV20-1	TRBJ1-6	many	NA	TGCAGTGCTAGTAGGTCCCAGGAGGATTCACCCCTCCACTTT	CSASRSQEDSPLHF
TRBV6-5	TRBJ2-5	many	NA	TGTGCCAGCAGTCTCCGACTAGGTGGGGAGACCCAGTACTTC	CASSLRLGGETQYF
TRBV12-3/TRBV12-4	TRBJ1-5	many	TRBD1	TGTGCCAGCAGTTCCCTACCCAGACAGGGGAGTTGGAGTCAGCCCCAGCATTTT	CASSSLPRQGSWSQPQHF
TRBV6-1	TRBJ1-2	many	NA	TGTGCCAGCAGTGAAGCACGGGGGATCAGCTACACCTTC	CASSEARGISYTF
TRBV5-1	TRBJ2-3	many	TRBD1	TGCGCCAGCACGGACAGGGTTTCAGATACGCAGTATTTT	CASTDRVSDTQYF
TRBV4-3	TRBJ1-2	NA	NA	TGCGCCAGCAGCCAAGACAGGAGTTATGGCTACACCTTC	CASSQDRSYGYTF
TRBV15	TRBJ2-1	few	TRBD2	TGTGCCACCAGGGGGACTAGCGGTCACAATGAGCAGTTCTTC	CATRGTSGHNEQFF
TRBV12-3/TRBV12-4	TRBJ1-2	many	NA	TGTGCCAGCAGTTTAGCATCCGGGGGAAGCTATGGCTACACCTTC	CASSLASGGSYGYTF
TRBV4-1	TRBJ2-3	many	TRBD1	TGCGCCAGCAGTCGGACAGGGCTGGATACGCAGTATTTT	CASSRTGLDTQYF
TRBV7-2	TRBJ2-7	many	NA	TGTGCCAGCAGCTTACTTTCCGAGCAGTACTTC	CASSLLSEQYF
TRBV18	TRBJ2-7	NA	TRBD1	TGTGCCAGCTCTAGGACAGGGCGAGACGAGCAGTACTTC	CASSRTGRDEQYF
TRBV24-1	TRBJ1-5	NA	NA	TGTGCCACCAGTGACCGGCATAGCAATCAGCCCCAGCATTTT	CATSDRHSNQPQHF
TRBV7-2	TRBJ2-3	medium-sized	NA	TGTGCCAGCAGCTTAGCCGGAGGCACAGATACGCAGTATTTT	CASSLAGGTDTQYF
TRBV7-6	TRBJ2-1	NA	TRBD2	TGTGCCAGCAGCTTCCTAGCGGGGGCGAGAGAGCAGTTCTTC	CASSFLAGAREQFF
TRBV3-1	TRBJ2-7	many	NA	TGTGCCAGCAGCCATAGTACCCGCGGGGAGCAGTACTTC	CASSHSTRGEQYF
TRBV2	TRBJ2-7	many	NA	TGTGCCAGCAGTGAAGAGTTTACCGCGGCCTACGAGCAGTACTTC	CASSEEFTAAYEQYF
TRBV20-1	TRBJ1-2	few	TRBD1	TGCAGTGCTACGGGGGGGACAGTCTATGGCTACACCTTC	CSATGGTVYGYTF
TRBV5-6	TRBJ2-3	many	NA	TGTGCCAGCGGACCGGACGGGGGCCCAGATACGCAGTATTTT	CASGPDGGPDTQYF
TRBV9	TRBJ2-5	many	NA	TGTGCCAGCAGCGTAGGACAATCGTACCAAGAGACCCAGTACTTC	CASSVGQSYQETQYF
TRBV5-6	TRBJ2-5	many	NA	TGTGCCAGCAGCTTGGCGTTGGGAATCCAAGAGACCCAGTACTTC	CASSLALGIQETQYF
TRBV4-2	TRBJ1-1	many	NA	TGTGCCAGCAGCCAAGAAGTACGGACAGCAAACACTGAAGCTTTCTTT	CASSQEVRTANTEAFF
TRBV6-5	TRBJ2-1	NA	TRBD1	TGTGCCAGCAGCCGCGGACAGGTCCAGCAGTTCTTC	CASSRGQVQQFF
TRBV19	TRBJ2-7	NA	NA	TGTGCCACCCACCCCCCCCGGGGTCCCTACGAGCAGTACTTC	CATHPPRGPYEQYF
TRBV5-1	TRBJ2-7	medium-sized	NA	TGCGCCAGCAGCCAAGACAGCTCCTACGAGCAGTACTTC	CASSQDSSYEQYF
TRBV7-8	TRBJ2-7	many	NA	TGTGCCAGCAGCAAACAGGACCCATCCTACGAGCAGTACTTC	CASSKQDPSYEQYF
TRBV7-9	TRBJ2-6	many	NA	TGTGCCAGCAGCCCCGGGATCTCGAGCTCTGGGGCCAACGTCCTGACTTTC	CASSPGISSSGANVLTF
TRBV20-1	TRBJ2-1	many	TRBD2	TGCAGTGTCCCACCTCCGGGACTAGCTTCGGGAGAGCAGTTCTTC	CSVPPPGLASGEQFF
TRBV10-3	TRBJ2-4	few	NA	TGTGCCATCAACCCAGGGACACCGGGAGCCAAAAACATTCAGTACTTC	CAINPGTPGAKNIQYF
TRBV2	TRBJ2-7	many	TRBD1	TGTGCCAGCAGTGTGGGACAGGGCGGTCGGGAGCAGTACTTC	CASSVGQGGREQYF